At least ten counts were recorded for the clone carrying this TCR beta chain. What it binds is not known. The data are from a study of T cell repertoires in cytomegalovirus infection. Study as a whole: CMV infection and matching HLA type were both indicated by public TCR beta signatures.

Germline CDR1 is SGHNT and CDR2 is YYREEE (reference sequence). CDR3 length: 14 amino acids. J was trimmed by 1 base and V by 4 bases; bases with no gene match: 4. TCRdb independently ran MiXCR on the reads; one entry per CDR3 protein. The table shows about 200,000 distinct CDR3 sequences, with approximately 9.7% occurring only once. Regarding the study as a whole: Cumulated frequencies of public TCR beta families served to identify carriers of CMV plus the relevant HLA. CMV-specific HLA-C-restricted TCR beta clonotypes dominated the ex vivo response.

The rearrangement uses TRBV5-4 and TRBJ2-5; 7 nucleotides match TRBD1. Sequenced: PBMCs. This receptor was obtained from a human donor in good health (CMV status not recorded). Some clones in this sample may be carry-over from other donors' samples. CDR3 DNA sequence: TGTGCCAGCAGCGTCAGGACAGGCCAAGAGACCCAGTACTTC. It is translated as CASSVRTGQETQYF.